This is a list of T cell receptor beta chains from one sample in a study of Ad26.COV2.S vaccination and SARS-CoV-2 variants. Profiling relied on immunoSEQ multiplex PCR, and the TCRdb table lists in-frame clones only, not all of them. The table lists about 400,000 clones, approximately 91% of them singletons. This specimen consisted of peripheral blood, obtained in a trial of Ad26.COV2.S vaccine versus placebo. These receptors came from a person between 18 and 65 years old who received the Ad26.COV2.S COVID-19 vaccine or a placebo. CDR3s include the opening cysteine and the closing phenylalanine or tryptophan. D genes are given only for firm matches. The size field is filled for only some rows; it gives once, few, many or a size class.

D gene | J gene | V gene | clone size | CDR3 protein | CDR3 DNA
TRBD2 | TRBJ2-1 | TRBV7-3 | few | CASSLRLAAYNEQFF | TGTGCCAGCAGCTTAAGACTAGCGGCCTACAATGAGCAGTTCTTC
NA | TRBJ2-1 | TRBV11-1 | NA | CASSLVLGGREQFF | TGTGCCAGCAGCTTAGTGTTGGGGGGCAGGGAGCAGTTCTTC
TRBD1 | TRBJ1-5 | TRBV28 | once | CASSSPLGTGDSNQPQHF | TGTGCCAGCAGTTCCCCCCTTGGGACAGGAGATAGCAATCAGCCCCAGCATTTT
NA | TRBJ2-7 | TRBV25-1 | NA | CASNEVNGNEQYF | TGTGCCAGCAATGAGGTGAATGGTAACGAGCAGTACTTC
TRBD2 | TRBJ2-7 | TRBV3-1/TRBV3-2 | NA | CASSQGGITGTSGSEQYF | TGTGCCAGCAGCCAAGGGGGGATAACCGGGACTAGCGGGAGCGAGCAGTACTTC
TRBD1 | TRBJ2-7 | TRBV29-1 | NA | CSVAKTGDEQYF | TGCAGCGTTGCAAAGACAGGGGACGAGCAGTACTTC
TRBD1 | TRBJ1-5 | TRBV27 | NA | CASSPGTGNSNQPQHF | TGTGCCAGCAGTCCCGGGACAGGGAATAGCAATCAGCCCCAGCATTTT
NA | TRBJ2-5 | TRBV5-1 | NA | CASSLLMAGETQYF | TGCGCCAGCAGCTTGCTAATGGCGGGGGAGACCCAGTACTTC
TRBD2 | TRBJ2-7 | TRBV11-2 | NA | CASSLARGSHEQYF | TGTGCCAGCAGCTTAGCTCGCGGGAGCCACGAGCAGTACTTC
NA | TRBJ2-7 | TRBV6-2/TRBV6-3 | NA | CASSYSVPSYEQYF | TGTGCCAGCAGTTATAGCGTCCCTTCCTACGAGCAGTACTTC
NA | TRBJ2-6 | TRBV7-2 | NA | CASSLMSGYGANVLTF | TGTGCCAGCAGCTTAATGTCCGGGTATGGGGCCAACGTCCTGACTTTC
NA | TRBJ1-2 | TRBV28 | NA | CASSFTGRDYGYTF | TGTGCCAGCAGTTTCACAGGGAGGGACTATGGCTACACCTTC
TRBD2 | TRBJ2-2 | TRBV19 | NA | CASSWTSGNTGELFF | TGTGCCAGTAGTTGGACTAGCGGTAACACCGGGGAGCTGTTTTTT
TRBD1 | TRBJ1-6 | TRBV7-2 | NA | CASRAGTGRGPLHF | TGTGCCAGCAGAGCCGGGACAGGGCGGGGACCCCTCCACTTT
TRBD2 | TRBJ2-2 | TRBV28 | NA | CASSLGGLAVGELFF | TGTGCCAGCAGTTTAGGGGGACTAGCGGTCGGGGAGCTGTTTTTT
NA | TRBJ1-1 | TRBV4-1 | NA | CASSRERNTEAFF | TGCGCCAGCAGCCGAGAGCGGAACACTGAAGCTTTCTTT
TRBD2 | TRBJ2-2 | TRBV7-9 | few | CASSLGLAVGELFF | TGTGCCAGCAGCCTGGGACTAGCGGTGGGGGAGCTGTTTTTT
NA | TRBJ2-3 | TRBV5-1 | NA | CASSLVGLGTDTQYF | TGCGCCAGCAGCTTGGTTGGTCTGGGGACAGATACGCAGTATTTT
NA | TRBJ2-7 | TRBV5-6 | NA | CASSSPAYEQYF | TGTGCCAGCAGCTCACCCGCCTACGAGCAGTACTTC
NA | TRBJ2-7 | TRBV11-1 | once | CASSSIDRPYEQYF | TGTGCCAGCAGTTCTATCGACAGACCCTACGAGCAGTACTTC
TRBD1 | TRBJ2-7 | TRBV19 | NA | CASSSGQGINEQYF | TGTGCCAGTAGTTCGGGACAGGGAATAAACGAGCAGTACTTC
NA | TRBJ2-7 | TRBV5-1 | few | CASSSPERSYEQYF | TGCGCCAGCAGCTCTCCTGAACGGTCCTACGAGCAGTACTTC
NA | TRBJ2-7 | TRBV28 | NA | CASSLSFERSSEQYF | TGTGCCAGCAGTTTATCCTTCGAACGGTCTAGCGAGCAGTACTTC
NA | TRBJ1-4 | TRBV5-4 | NA | CASSFGLGEKLFF | TGTGCCAGCAGCTTTGGGTTAGGGGAAAAACTGTTTTTT
NA | TRBJ2-2 | TRBV30 | once | CAWSRGRHGELFF | TGTGCCTGGAGCAGGGGTCGGCACGGGGAGCTGTTTTTT
NA | TRBJ2-5 | TRBV3-1/TRBV3-2 | NA | CASSQGGPTAETQYF | TGTGCCAGCAGCCAAGGGGGCCCTACAGCGGAGACCCAGTACTTC
NA | TRBJ2-7 | TRBV30 | NA | CAWALGQGTSYEQYF | TGTGCCTGGGCCCTCGGGCAGGGTACCTCCTACGAGCAGTACTTC
NA | TRBJ2-3 | TRBV5-1 | NA | CASSLTTDTQYF | TGCGCCAGCAGCCTTACCACAGATACGCAGTATTTT
NA | TRBJ2-5 | TRBV19 | once | CASSTAGQLGETQYF | TGTGCCAGTAGTACGGCGGGACAGTTGGGGGAGACCCAGTACTTC
TRBD1 | TRBJ2-7 | TRBV6-6 | NA | CASSYSGTGGYEQYF | TGTGCCAGCAGTTACTCCGGGACAGGGGGCTACGAGCAGTACTTC
NA | TRBJ2-2 | TRBV28 | NA | CASSLFSQGPGELFF | TGTGCCAGCAGTTTATTTAGCCAAGGACCCGGGGAGCTGTTTTTT
NA | TRBJ1-2 | TRBV11-3 | NA | CASSLGAIANYGYTF | TGTGCCAGCAGCTTAGGAGCAATAGCTAACTATGGCTACACCTTC
NA | TRBJ2-3 | TRBV28 | NA | CASSSLDRDTQYF | TGTGCCAGCAGTTCACTAGACAGAGATACGCAGTATTTT
NA | TRBJ2-5 | TRBV7-6 | few | CASSSPNRGRRRGETQYF | TGTGCCAGCAGCTCCCCGAACCGGGGACGTAGGCGCGGAGAGACCCAGTACTTC
NA | TRBJ1-5 | TRBV10-3 | NA | CAISQGPNQPQHF | TGTGCCATCAGTCAGGGGCCCAATCAGCCCCAGCATTTT
NA | TRBJ2-5 | TRBV25-1 | NA | CASSESHPPRYQETQYF | TGTGCCAGCAGTGAATCCCACCCCCCCCGGTACCAAGAGACCCAGTACTTC
NA | TRBJ2-1 | TRBV5-6 | NA | CASSFGGNPYNEQFF | TGTGCCAGCAGCTTTGGGGGGAACCCCTACAATGAGCAGTTCTTC
NA | TRBJ1-1 | TRBV11-2 | NA | CASSLDRVVMNTEAFF | TGTGCCAGCAGCTTAGATCGTGTGGTAATGAACACTGAAGCTTTCTTT
TRBD1 | TRBJ2-3 | TRBV7-2 | NA | CASSPGTGGATDTQYF | TGTGCCAGCAGCCCGGGGACAGGGGGCGCGACAGATACGCAGTATTTT
NA | TRBJ2-5 | TRBV10-3 | NA | CAISESGPQETQYF | TGTGCCATCAGTGAGTCGGGTCCCCAAGAGACCCAGTACTTC
NA | TRBJ1-5 | TRBV28 | NA | CASSSQRGSQPQHF | TGTGCCAGCAGTTCCCAACGGGGAAGCCAGCCCCAGCATTTT
TRBD1 | TRBJ1-1 | TRBV10-3 | once | CAISGRGGTNTEAFF | TGTGCCATCAGTGGCAGGGGGGGGACGAACACTGAAGCTTTCTTT
NA | TRBJ2-1 | TRBV7-8 | NA | CASSSGAGYGDEQFF | TGTGCCAGCAGCTCCGGGGCGGGTTACGGGGACGAGCAGTTCTTC
TRBD1 | TRBJ1-6 | TRBV14 | NA | CASSQVDGTGRDSPLHF | TGTGCCAGCAGCCAAGTCGATGGGACAGGGCGCGATTCACCCCTCCACTTT
NA | TRBJ1-6 | TRBV5-6 | NA | CASSFGRSYNSPLHF | TGTGCCAGCAGCTTCGGGAGATCCTATAATTCACCCCTCCACTTT
TRBD2 | TRBJ2-3 | TRBV9 | NA | CASSVRPVLAGVADTQYF | TGTGCCAGCAGCGTACGGCCCGTTCTTGCGGGAGTGGCAGATACGCAGTATTTT
TRBD2 | TRBJ2-1 | TRBV5-1 | NA | CASSLAETSLKSGFF | TGCGCCAGCAGCTTGGCCGAGACTAGCCTGAAATCGGGGTTCTTC
NA | TRBJ2-7 | TRBV21-1 | NA | CASSKDRGGYEQYF | TGTGCCAGCAGCAAAGACCGGGGCGGCTACGAGCAGTACTTC
NA | TRBJ2-1 | TRBV6-1 | NA | CASSEAGDIMVGEQFF | TGTGCCAGCAGTGAAGCGGGGGACATCATGGTGGGTGAGCAGTTCTTC
NA | TRBJ2-1 | TRBV3-1/TRBV3-2 | NA | CASSPQGGLDNEQFF | TGTGCCAGCAGCCCCCAGGGTGGACTTGACAATGAGCAGTTCTTC
TRBD1 | TRBJ1-6 | TRBV28 | NA | CASREPGQGYNSPLHF | TGTGCCAGCAGGGAGCCGGGACAGGGTTATAATTCACCCCTCCACTTT
TRBD1 | TRBJ2-1 | TRBV10-3 | NA | CAISSAGTGGDEQFF | TGTGCCATCAGTTCTGCCGGGACAGGGGGCGATGAGCAGTTCTTC
TRBD1 | TRBJ2-5 | TRBV24-1 | once | CATSDNRGLETQYF | TGTGCCACCAGTGATAACAGGGGGCTAGAGACCCAGTACTTC
TRBD1 | TRBJ2-5 | TRBV28 | NA | CASSLWGQGKETQYF | TGTGCCAGCAGTTTATGGGGACAGGGAAAGGAGACCCAGTACTTC
NA | TRBJ2-3 | TRBV7-9 | NA | CASSSADTQYF | TGTGCCAGCAGCTCAGCCGATACGCAGTATTTT
NA | TRBJ1-4 | TRBV5-6 | few | CASSYRATNEKLFF | TGTGCCAGCAGCTACAGAGCAACTAATGAAAAACTGTTTTTT
NA | TRBJ2-3 | TRBV28 | NA | CASTPTSAGADTQYF | TGTGCCAGCACCCCCACCTCCGCCGGGGCAGATACGCAGTATTTT
NA | TRBJ2-3 | TRBV28 | NA | CASSFQNLHPFTDTQYF | TGTGCCAGCAGTTTCCAAAACCTCCATCCCTTCACAGATACGCAGTATTTT
NA | TRBJ1-1 | TRBV18 | NA | CASSPLGGTNTEAFF | TGTGCCAGCTCACCACTTGGGGGCACGAACACTGAAGCTTTCTTT
NA | TRBJ2-2 | TRBV24-1 | NA | CATSDFSTGRNTGELFF | TGTGCCACCAGTGATTTTTCGACAGGCCGGAACACCGGGGAGCTGTTTTTT